This T cell receptor beta chain was observed in a study of blood T cell repertoires in COVID-19. The wider study: COVID-19 samples collected from the United States, Italy and Spain covered acute and convalescent phases. Nucleic acid was either cDNA or gDNA, and it came from T cells, B-cell-depleted T cells, or PBMCs.

The CDR3 is 13 amino acids. Germline CDR1 and CDR2: LNHDA and SQIVND (reference sequence). Between the trimmed V and J ends, which lost 6 bases and 0 bases, there was a span of 6 bases. How the authors handled the data: How many nucleated cells were present was estimated from reference gene primer amplification. Clones were sequenced by immunoSEQ multiplex PCR, and TCRdb holds only the in-frame ones, with some missing. V and J calls and clone size follow that table, whereas D and trimming were derived from the DNA. Here the sample spans roughly 26,000 clones, about 83% being singletons. The source material was peripheral blood. V gene TRBV19 combines with J gene TRBJ1-5, with no clear D. The origin of this receptor is a human donor in a cohort sampled during active COVID-19. This CDR3 reads CASRAYSNQPQHF. Written as DNA, the CDR3 is TGTGCCAGTAGGGCATATAGCAATCAGCCCCAGCATTTT.